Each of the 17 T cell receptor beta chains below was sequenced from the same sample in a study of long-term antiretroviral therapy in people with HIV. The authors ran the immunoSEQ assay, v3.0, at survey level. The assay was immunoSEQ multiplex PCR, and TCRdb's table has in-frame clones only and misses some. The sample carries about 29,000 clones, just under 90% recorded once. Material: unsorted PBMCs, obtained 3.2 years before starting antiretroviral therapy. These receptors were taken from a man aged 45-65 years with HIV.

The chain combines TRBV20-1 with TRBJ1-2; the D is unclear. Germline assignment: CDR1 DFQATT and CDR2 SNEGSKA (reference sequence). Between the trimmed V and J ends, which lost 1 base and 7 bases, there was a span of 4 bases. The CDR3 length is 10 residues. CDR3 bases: TGCAGTGCTAGAGCGGTTGGCTACACCTTC. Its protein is CSARAVGYTF.

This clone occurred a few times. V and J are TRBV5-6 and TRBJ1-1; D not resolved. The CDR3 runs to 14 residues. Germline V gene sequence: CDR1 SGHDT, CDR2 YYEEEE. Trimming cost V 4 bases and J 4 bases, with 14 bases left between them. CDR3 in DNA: TGTGCCAGCAGCCCGCGGGTTTTTGGCACTGAAGCTTTCTTT. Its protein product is CASSPRVFGTEAFF.

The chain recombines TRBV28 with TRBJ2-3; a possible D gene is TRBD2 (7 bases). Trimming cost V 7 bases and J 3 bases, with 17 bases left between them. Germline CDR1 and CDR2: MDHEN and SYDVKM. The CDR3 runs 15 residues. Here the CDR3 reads CASIKSRGGTDTQYF. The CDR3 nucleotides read TGTGCCAGCATCAAGTCCAGGGGAGGGACAGATACGCAGTATTTT.

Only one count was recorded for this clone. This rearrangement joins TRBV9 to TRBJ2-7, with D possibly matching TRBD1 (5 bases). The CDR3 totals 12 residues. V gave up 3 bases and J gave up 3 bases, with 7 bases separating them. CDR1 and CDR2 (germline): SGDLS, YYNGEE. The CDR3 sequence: CASSAQGYEQYF. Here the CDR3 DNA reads TGTGCCAGCAGCGCCCAGGGCTACGAGCAGTACTTC. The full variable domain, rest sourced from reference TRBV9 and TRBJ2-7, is DSGVTQTPKHLITATGQRVTLRCSPRSGDLSVYWYQQSLDQGLQFLIQYYNGEERAKGNILERFSAQQFPDLHSELNLSSLELGDSALYFCASSAQGYEQYFGPGTRLTVT.

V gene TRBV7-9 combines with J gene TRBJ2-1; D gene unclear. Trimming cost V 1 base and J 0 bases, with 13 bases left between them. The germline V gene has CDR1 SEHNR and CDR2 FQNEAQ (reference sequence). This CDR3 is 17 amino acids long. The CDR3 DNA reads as TGTGCCAGCAGCTTAGGCATAGGATTTTACTCCTACAATGAGCAGTTCTTC. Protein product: CASSLGIGFYSYNEQFF.

Written as DNA, the CDR3 is TGTGCCTGCCCACGTGGGACTAGCGGGAGCACAGATACGCAGTATTTT. Its translation: CACPRGTSGSTDTQYF. The chain carries TRBV30 and TRBJ2-3; 12 bases are a match to TRBD2. V lost 6 bases, J lost 0 bases, and 7 bases stayed unmatched. CDR1 and CDR2 from the germline V gene are GTSNPN and SVGIG (reference sequence). The CDR3 runs 16 residues.

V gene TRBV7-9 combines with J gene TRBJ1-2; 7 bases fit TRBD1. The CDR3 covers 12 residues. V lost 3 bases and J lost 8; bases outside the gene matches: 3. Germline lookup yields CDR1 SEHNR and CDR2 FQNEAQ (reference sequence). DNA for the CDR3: TGTGCCAGCAGCTTTGACAGGGAGGGCTACACCTTC. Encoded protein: CASSFDREGYTF.

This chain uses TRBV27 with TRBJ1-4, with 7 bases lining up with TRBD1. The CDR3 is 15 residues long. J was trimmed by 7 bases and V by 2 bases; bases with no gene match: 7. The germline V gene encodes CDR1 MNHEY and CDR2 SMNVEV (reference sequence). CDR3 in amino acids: CASSLGTAGGEKLFF. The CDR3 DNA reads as TGTGCCAGCAGTTTAGGGACAGCGGGTGGTGAAAAACTGTTTTTT.

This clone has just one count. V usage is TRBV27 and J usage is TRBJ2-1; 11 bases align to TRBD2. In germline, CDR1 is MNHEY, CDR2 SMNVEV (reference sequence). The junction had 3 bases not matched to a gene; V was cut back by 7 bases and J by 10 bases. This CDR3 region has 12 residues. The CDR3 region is CASNGLAGEQFF. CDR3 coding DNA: TGTGCCAGCAATGGACTAGCGGGCGAGCAGTTCTTC.

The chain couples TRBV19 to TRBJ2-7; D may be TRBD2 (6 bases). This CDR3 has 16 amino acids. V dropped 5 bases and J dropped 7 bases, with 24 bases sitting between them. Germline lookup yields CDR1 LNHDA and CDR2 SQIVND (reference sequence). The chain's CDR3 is CASSYTWGVLTGEQYF. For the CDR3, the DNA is TGTGCCAGTAGTTATACCTGGGGGGTCCTCACCGGAGAGCAGTACTTC.

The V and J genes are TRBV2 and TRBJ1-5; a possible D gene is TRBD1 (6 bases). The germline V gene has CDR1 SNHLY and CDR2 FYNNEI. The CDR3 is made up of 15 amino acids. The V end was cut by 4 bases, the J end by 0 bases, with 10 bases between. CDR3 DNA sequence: TGTGCCAGCAGTGGGACAGTCCTTAGCAATCAGCCCCAGCATTTT. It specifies CASSGTVLSNQPQHF. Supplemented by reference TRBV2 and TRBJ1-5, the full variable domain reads EPEVTQTPSHQVTQMGQEVILRCVPISNHLYFYWYRQILGQKVEFLVSFYNNEISEKSEIFDDQFSVERPDGSNFTLKIRSTKLEDSAMYFCASSGTVLSNQPQHFGDGTRLSIL.

CDR3 in amino acids: CASSSGQSGETQYF. DNA of the CDR3: TGTGCCAGCAGCTCCGGACAGTCTGGGGAGACCCAGTACTTC. This chain joins TRBV5-6 and TRBJ2-5; a weak D match, TRBD1 (6 bases). Germline CDR1 SGHDT, CDR2 YYEEEE. This CDR3 spans 14 amino acids. V lost 3 bases to trimming and J lost 5 bases, with 14 bases between them.

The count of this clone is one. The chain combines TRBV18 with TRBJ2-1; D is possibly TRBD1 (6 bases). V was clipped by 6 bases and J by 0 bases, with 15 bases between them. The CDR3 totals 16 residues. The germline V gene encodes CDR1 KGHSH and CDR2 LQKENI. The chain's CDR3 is CASSISIGGSYNEQFF. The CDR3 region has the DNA TGTGCCAGCTCTATCTCGATAGGGGGCTCCTACAATGAGCAGTTCTTC.

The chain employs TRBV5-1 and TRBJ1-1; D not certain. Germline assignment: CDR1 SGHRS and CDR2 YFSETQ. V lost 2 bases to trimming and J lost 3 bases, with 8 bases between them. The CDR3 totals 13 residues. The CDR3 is CASSFKGDTEAFF. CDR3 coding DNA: TGCGCCAGCAGCTTCAAAGGTGACACTGAAGCTTTCTTT.

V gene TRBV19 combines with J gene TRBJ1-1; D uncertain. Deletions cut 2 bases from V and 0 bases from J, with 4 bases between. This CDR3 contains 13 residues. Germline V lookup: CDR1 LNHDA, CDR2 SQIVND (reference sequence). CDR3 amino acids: CASSIMMNTEAFF. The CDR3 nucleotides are TGTGCCAGTAGTATAATGATGAACACTGAAGCTTTCTTT. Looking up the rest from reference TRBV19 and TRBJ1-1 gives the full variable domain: DGGITQSPKYLFRKEGQNVTLSCEQNLNHDAMYWYRQDPGQGLRLIYYSQIVNDFQKGDIAEGYSVSREKKESFPLTVTSAQKNPTAFYLCASSIMMNTEAFFGQGTRLTVV.

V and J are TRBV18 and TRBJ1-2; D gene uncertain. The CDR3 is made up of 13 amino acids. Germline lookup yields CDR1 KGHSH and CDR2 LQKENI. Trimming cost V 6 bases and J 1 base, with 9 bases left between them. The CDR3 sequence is CASSPTLNYGYTF. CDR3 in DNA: TGTGCCAGCTCCCCAACCCTTAACTATGGCTACACCTTC.

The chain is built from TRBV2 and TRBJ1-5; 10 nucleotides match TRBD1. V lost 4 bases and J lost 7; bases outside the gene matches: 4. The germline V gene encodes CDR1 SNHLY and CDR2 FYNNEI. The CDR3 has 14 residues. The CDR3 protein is CASSAGTGEQPQHF. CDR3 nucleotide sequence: TGTGCCAGCAGTGCCGGGACAGGGGAACAGCCCCAGCATTTT.